This T cell receptor beta chain comes out of a study of identical twins. From the 5' RACE reads, TCRdb called clonotypes with MiXCR, one entry per CDR3 protein. The sample carries hundreds of thousands of distinct CDR3 sequences, 9% to 15% recorded once. General study findings and limits: Shared out-of-frame alpha sequences (those common to twins) showed excess low generation probability. Models underestimated how often monozygotic twins shared out-of-frame TCR alpha.

This clonotype was counted only a few times. Its antigen is not known. V was shortened by 6 bases and J by 5 bases, with 8 bases between the two germline ends. The CDR3 covers 11 residues. Germline CDR1 ENHRY, CDR2 SYGVKD. These same data were also listed under a study on yellow fever vaccine responses in identical twins. That paper states: Reportedly, twins showed a vaccine T cell response that looked partly convergent and partly personalized.

The sequenced sample consisted of PBMCs. The sequence came from a woman younger than 35 in good health. The chain joins TRBV10-3 to TRBJ2-7, with D possibly TRBD1 on 6 matching bases. As DNA, the CDR3 is TGTGCCATCAGACAGGGCAACGAGCAGTACTTC. Its protein product is CAIRQGNEQYF.